These T cell receptor beta chains were read from a single sample in a study of neurological immune-mediated disorders. TCRdb recomputed calls from the 5' RACE reads with MiXCR, one row per CDR3 protein. In the table there are tens of thousands of distinct CDR3 sequences, approximately 15% of which are singletons. The sequenced material came from PBMCs. Receptors originate from a female donor with HTLV-1-associated myelopathy (HAM/TSP). CDR3s include the opening cysteine and the closing phenylalanine or tryptophan. The order of the fields is J gene, V gene, CDR3 protein.

j_call: TRBJ1-1
v_call: TRBV5-1
cdr3_aa: CASRQTGGTEAFF

j_call: TRBJ2-5
v_call: TRBV5-1
cdr3_aa: CASTTGRQGETQYF

j_call: TRBJ1-3
v_call: TRBV7-9
cdr3_aa: CASTPGSDNTIYF

j_call: TRBJ2-1
v_call: TRBV20-1
cdr3_aa: CSATRDMAGRYNEQFF

j_call: TRBJ2-3
v_call: TRBV5-1
cdr3_aa: CASQEAGDPTDTQYF

j_call: TRBJ1-5
v_call: TRBV20-1
cdr3_aa: CSASPGFNQPQHF

j_call: TRBJ2-1
v_call: TRBV5-1
cdr3_aa: CASSLVMGEQFF

j_call: TRBJ2-5
v_call: TRBV3-1
cdr3_aa: CASSQRLTQETQYF

j_call: TRBJ1-5
v_call: TRBV12-3/TRBV12-4
cdr3_aa: CASSPRTGGSDQPQHF

j_call: TRBJ2-1
v_call: TRBV5-6
cdr3_aa: CTSSQGVIGRGNYNEQFF

j_call: TRBJ2-3
v_call: TRBV5-1
cdr3_aa: CASSLLFAGPSTDTQYF

j_call: TRBJ2-7
v_call: TRBV5-1
cdr3_aa: CASSLADRGYEQYF

j_call: TRBJ2-3
v_call: TRBV2
cdr3_aa: CASKRTTRPADTQYF

j_call: TRBJ2-3
v_call: TRBV5-1
cdr3_aa: CASSFRDRITDTQYF

j_call: TRBJ1-1
v_call: TRBV28
cdr3_aa: CASSQGARSTEAFF

j_call: TRBJ2-7
v_call: TRBV3-1
cdr3_aa: CASSPGTGAYEQYF

j_call: TRBJ2-3
v_call: TRBV5-6
cdr3_aa: CASSFYSGGTDTQYF

j_call: TRBJ2-6
v_call: TRBV2
cdr3_aa: CASSEAADYHSSGANVLTF

j_call: TRBJ2-6
v_call: TRBV18
cdr3_aa: CASSPIQRPSGANVLTF

j_call: TRBJ2-3
v_call: TRBV15
cdr3_aa: CATSRDLGQSNTQYF

j_call: TRBJ2-1
v_call: TRBV5-1
cdr3_aa: CASGRGGLGNEQFF

j_call: TRBJ1-6
v_call: TRBV5-1
cdr3_aa: CASSLVAADYSPLHF

j_call: TRBJ2-3
v_call: TRBV5-1
cdr3_aa: CASSVGDGTQYF

j_call: TRBJ2-3
v_call: TRBV5-1
cdr3_aa: CASRLQGADTQYF

j_call: TRBJ2-7
v_call: TRBV20-1
cdr3_aa: CSARGGGNKYEQYF

j_call: TRBJ2-3
v_call: TRBV5-1
cdr3_aa: CASSLISTDTQYF

j_call: TRBJ2-7
v_call: TRBV27
cdr3_aa: CASSPSGGWHEQYF

j_call: TRBJ1-2
v_call: TRBV6-6
cdr3_aa: CATLGGIYGYTF

j_call: TRBJ2-7
v_call: TRBV20-1
cdr3_aa: CSARLAGGSSYEQYF

j_call: TRBJ1-2
v_call: TRBV28
cdr3_aa: CASSLGGGDGYTF

j_call: TRBJ1-1
v_call: TRBV7-9
cdr3_aa: CASSYLWGQGMNTEAFF

j_call: TRBJ2-5
v_call: TRBV4-1
cdr3_aa: CASSQKGLAGQETQYF

j_call: TRBJ2-3
v_call: TRBV9
cdr3_aa: CASSPFDSIITDTQYF

j_call: TRBJ1-1
v_call: TRBV10-3
cdr3_aa: CAISHGTENLLNTEAFF

j_call: TRBJ2-3
v_call: TRBV7-2
cdr3_aa: CASSLYGGPTDTQYF

j_call: TRBJ2-3
v_call: TRBV20-1
cdr3_aa: CSARVEGTDTQYF

j_call: TRBJ2-3
v_call: TRBV20-1
cdr3_aa: CSASDRRGGPDTQYF

j_call: TRBJ2-1
v_call: TRBV2
cdr3_aa: CASSVWTGQYNEQFF

j_call: TRBJ2-7
v_call: TRBV6-6
cdr3_aa: CASSYWDGTSYEQYF

j_call: TRBJ2-3
v_call: TRBV20-1
cdr3_aa: CSAGSGGATDTQYF